This TCR beta chain was obtained from a study of blood T cell repertoires in COVID-19. Study-level information: Whether acute or convalescent, the COVID-19 samples came from the United States, Italy and Spain. Sample material is recorded as cDNA or gDNA derived from T cells, B-cell-depleted T cells, or PBMCs.

Original methodology: Estimated nucleated cell counts came from reference gene primer amplification. TCRdb's table, derived via immunoSEQ multiplex PCR, lists solely in-frame clones and lacks some. The D gene and trimming were derived from the DNA, and the V and J assignments and clone size from that table. Of around 160,000 clones listed, 87% are singletons. Germline loops: CDR1 SGDLS, CDR2 YYNGEE. This CDR3 comprises 18 residues. Trimming took 3 bases from V and 0 from J; bases not matched to a gene: 10. This clonotype originated in a man aged 80 or over with acute or convalescent COVID-19. The genes are TRBV9 and TRBJ1-3; TRBD1 matches 9 bases. Sequenced input: peripheral blood. The CDR3 loop reads CASSDPHRDRASGNTIYF. The CDR3 nucleotides read TGTGCCAGCAGCGACCCCCACCGGGACAGGGCCTCTGGAAACACCATATATTTT.